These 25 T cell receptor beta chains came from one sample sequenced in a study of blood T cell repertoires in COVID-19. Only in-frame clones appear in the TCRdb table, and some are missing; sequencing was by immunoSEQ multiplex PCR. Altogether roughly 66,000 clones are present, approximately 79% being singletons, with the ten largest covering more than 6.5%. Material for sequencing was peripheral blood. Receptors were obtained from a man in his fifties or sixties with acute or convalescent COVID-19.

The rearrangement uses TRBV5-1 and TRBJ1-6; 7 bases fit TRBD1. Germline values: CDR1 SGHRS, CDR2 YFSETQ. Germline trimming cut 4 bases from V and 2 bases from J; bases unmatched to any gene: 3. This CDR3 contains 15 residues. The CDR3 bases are TGCGCCAGCAGCCCGGGACAGACCTATAATTCACCCCTCCACTTT. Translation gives CASSPGQTYNSPLHF. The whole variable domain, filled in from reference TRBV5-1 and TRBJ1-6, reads KAGVTQTPRYLIKTRGQQVTLSCSPISGHRSVSWYQQTPGQGLQFLFEYFSETQRNKGNFPGRFSGRQFSNSRSEMNVSTLELGDSALYLCASSPGQTYNSPLHFGNGTRLTVT.

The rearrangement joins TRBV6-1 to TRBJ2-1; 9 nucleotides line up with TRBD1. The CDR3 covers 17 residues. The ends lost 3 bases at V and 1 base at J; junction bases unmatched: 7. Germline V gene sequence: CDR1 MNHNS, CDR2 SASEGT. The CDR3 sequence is CASSDERTGASYNEQFF. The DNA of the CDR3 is TGTGCCAGCAGTGACGAACGGACAGGGGCGTCCTACAATGAGCAGTTCTTC.

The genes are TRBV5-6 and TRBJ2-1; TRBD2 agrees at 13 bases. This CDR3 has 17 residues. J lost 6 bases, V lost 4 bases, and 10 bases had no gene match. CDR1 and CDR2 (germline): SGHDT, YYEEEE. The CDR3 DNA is TGTGCCAGCAGCCCCAAACCGGGACTAGCGGGGTTCAATGAGCAGTTCTTC. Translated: CASSPKPGLAGFNEQFF.

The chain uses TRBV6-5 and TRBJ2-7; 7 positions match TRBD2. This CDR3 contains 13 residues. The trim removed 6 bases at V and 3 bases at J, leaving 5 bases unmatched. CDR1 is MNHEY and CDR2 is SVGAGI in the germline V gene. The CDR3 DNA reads TGTGCCAGCAGGGGGGGGACGAACTACGAGCAGTACTTC. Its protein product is CASRGGTNYEQYF.

This chain's CDR3 is CASSPGTGGFQPQHF. CDR3 DNA: TGTGCCAGCAGCCCCGGGACAGGGGGCTTTCAGCCCCAGCATTTT. This chain joins TRBV9 and TRBJ1-5; 12 positions agree with TRBD1. Germline assignment: CDR1 SGDLS and CDR2 YYNGEE. This CDR3 is built from 15 residues. The V and J ends lost 4 bases and 6 bases, in that order; junction bases with no gene match: 5.

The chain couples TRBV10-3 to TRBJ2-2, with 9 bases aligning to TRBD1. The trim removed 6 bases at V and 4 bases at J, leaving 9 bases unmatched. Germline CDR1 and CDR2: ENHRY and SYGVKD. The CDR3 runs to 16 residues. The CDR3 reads CAIRQSGTGSTGELFF. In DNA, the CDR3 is TGTGCCATCAGACAATCCGGGACAGGGAGCACCGGGGAGCTGTTTTTT.

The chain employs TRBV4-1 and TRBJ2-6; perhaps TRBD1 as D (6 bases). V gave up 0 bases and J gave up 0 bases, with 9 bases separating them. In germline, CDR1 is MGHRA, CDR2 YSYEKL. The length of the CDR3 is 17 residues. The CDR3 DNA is TGCGCCAGCAGCCAAGATGGACAGCTCTCTGGGGCCAACGTCCTGACTTTC. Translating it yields CASSQDGQLSGANVLTF.

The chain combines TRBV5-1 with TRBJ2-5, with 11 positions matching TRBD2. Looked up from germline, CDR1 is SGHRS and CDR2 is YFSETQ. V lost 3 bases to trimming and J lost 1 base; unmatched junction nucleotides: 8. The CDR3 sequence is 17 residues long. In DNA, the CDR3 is TGCGCCAGCAGCTGGGGGTTACTAGCGGGGGCCCAAGAGACCCAGTACTTC. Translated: CASSWGLLAGAQETQYF.

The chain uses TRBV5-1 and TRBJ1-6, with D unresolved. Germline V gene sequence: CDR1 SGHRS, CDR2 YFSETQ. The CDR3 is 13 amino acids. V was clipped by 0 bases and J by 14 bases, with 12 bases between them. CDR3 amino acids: CASSLGAELTLHF. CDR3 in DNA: TGCGCCAGCAGCTTGGGGGCAGAACTCACCCTCCACTTT.

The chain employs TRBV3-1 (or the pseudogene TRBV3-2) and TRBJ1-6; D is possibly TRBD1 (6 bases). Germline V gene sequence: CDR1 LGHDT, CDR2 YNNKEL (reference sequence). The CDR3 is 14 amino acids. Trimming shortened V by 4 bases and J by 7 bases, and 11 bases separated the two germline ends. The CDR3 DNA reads TGTGCCAGCAGCCCCCCAGGGGTGAATTCACCCCTCCACTTT. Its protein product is CASSPPGVNSPLHF.

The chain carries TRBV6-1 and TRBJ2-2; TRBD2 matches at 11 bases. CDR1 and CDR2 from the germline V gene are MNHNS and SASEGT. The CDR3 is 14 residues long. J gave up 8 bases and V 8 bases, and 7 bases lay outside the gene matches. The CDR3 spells CASALTSGVGELFF. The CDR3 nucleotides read TGTGCCAGCGCCTTGACTAGCGGGGTTGGGGAGCTGTTTTTT.

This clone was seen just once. This CDR3 is CASSRRGQFVETQYF. In DNA form, the CDR3 reads TGTGCCAGCAGTCGAAGGGGACAGTTTGTGGAGACCCAGTACTTC. The chain employs TRBV6-5 and TRBJ2-5, with TRBD1 identical over 7 bases. With V trimmed by 5 bases and J by 5 bases, 11 bases remained unmatched. Germline CDR1 MNHEY, CDR2 SVGAGI. The CDR3 runs to 15 residues.

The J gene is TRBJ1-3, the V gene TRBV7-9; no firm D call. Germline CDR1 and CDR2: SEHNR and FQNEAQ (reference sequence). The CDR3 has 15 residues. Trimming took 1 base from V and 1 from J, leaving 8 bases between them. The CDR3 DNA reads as TGTGCCAGCAGCTTAGGTACCTATTCTGGAAACACCATATATTTT. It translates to CASSLGTYSGNTIYF.

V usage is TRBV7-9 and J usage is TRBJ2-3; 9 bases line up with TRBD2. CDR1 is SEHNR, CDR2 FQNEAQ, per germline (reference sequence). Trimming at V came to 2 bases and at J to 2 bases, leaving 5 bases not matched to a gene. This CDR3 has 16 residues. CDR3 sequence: CASSLKAGGTTDTQYF. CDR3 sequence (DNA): TGTGCCAGCAGCTTAAAAGCGGGGGGAACCACAGATACGCAGTATTTT.

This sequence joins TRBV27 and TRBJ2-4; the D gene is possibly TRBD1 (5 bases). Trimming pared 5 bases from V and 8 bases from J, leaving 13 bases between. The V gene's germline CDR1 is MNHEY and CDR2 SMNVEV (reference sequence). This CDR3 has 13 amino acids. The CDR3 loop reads CASSPSGQDIQYF. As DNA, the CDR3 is TGTGCCAGCAGTCCATCCGGACAAGACATTCAGTACTTC.

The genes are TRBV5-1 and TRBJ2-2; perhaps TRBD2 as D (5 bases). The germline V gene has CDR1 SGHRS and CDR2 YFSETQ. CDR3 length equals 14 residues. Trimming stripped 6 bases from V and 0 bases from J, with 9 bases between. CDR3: CASKVGTNTGELFF. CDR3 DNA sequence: TGCGCCAGCAAGGTCGGGACGAACACCGGGGAGCTGTTTTTT.

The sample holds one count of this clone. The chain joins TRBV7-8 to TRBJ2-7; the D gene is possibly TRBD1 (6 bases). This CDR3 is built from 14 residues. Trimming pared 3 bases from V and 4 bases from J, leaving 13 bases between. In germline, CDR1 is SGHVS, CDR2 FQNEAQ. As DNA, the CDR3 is TGTGCCAGCAGCTTTCCGGGACAACTTTACGAGCAGTACTTC. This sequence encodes CASSFPGQLYEQYF.

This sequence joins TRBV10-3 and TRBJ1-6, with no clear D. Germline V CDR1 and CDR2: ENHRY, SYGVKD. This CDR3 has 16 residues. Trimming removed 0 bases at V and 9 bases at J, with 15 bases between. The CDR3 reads CAISESPSEPISPLHF. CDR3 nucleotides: TGTGCCATCAGTGAGTCCCCCTCCGAGCCCATTTCACCCCTCCACTTT.

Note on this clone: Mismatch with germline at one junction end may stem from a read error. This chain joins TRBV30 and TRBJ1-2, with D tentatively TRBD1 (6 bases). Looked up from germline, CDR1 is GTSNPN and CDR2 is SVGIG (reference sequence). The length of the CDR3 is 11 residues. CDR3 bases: TGTGCCTGGAGTGTACAGGGACGGAGGTTCTTC. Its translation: CAWSVQGRRFF.

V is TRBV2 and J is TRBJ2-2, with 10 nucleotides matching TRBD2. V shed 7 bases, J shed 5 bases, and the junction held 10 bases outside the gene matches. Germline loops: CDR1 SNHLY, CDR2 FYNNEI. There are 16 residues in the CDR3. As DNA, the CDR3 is TGTGCCAGCATGAGCGGGGGGGCCTGGCGGACCGGGGAGCTGTTTTTT. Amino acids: CASMSGGAWRTGELFF.

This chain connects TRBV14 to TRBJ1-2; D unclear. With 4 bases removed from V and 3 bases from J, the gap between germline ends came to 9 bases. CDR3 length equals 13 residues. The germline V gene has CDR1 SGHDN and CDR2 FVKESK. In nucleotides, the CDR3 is TGTGCCAGCAGCCGGGGAGAGCACTATGGCTACACCTTC. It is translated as CASSRGEHYGYTF.

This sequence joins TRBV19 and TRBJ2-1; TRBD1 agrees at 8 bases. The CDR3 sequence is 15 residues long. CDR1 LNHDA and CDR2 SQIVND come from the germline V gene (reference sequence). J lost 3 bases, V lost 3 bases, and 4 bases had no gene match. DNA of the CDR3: TGTGCCAGTAGTATTCAGGGGGCAGACTACAATGAGCAGTTCTTC. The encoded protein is CASSIQGADYNEQFF.

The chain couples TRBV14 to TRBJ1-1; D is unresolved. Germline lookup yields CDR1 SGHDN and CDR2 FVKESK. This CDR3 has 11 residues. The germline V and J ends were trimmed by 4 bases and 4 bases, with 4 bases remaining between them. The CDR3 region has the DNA TGTGCCAGCAGCCCAGTCACTGAAGCTTTCTTT. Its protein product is CASSPVTEAFF. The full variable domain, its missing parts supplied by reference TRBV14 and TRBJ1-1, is EAGVTQFPSHSVIEKGQTVTLRCDPISGHDNLYWYRRVMGKEIKFLLHFVKESKQDESGMPNNRFLAERTGGTYSTLKVQPAELEDSGVYFCASSPVTEAFFGQGTRLTVV.

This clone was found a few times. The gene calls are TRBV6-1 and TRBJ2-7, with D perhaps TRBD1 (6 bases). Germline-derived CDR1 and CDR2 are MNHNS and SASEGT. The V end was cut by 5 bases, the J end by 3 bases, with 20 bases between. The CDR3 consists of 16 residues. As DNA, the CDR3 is TGTGCCAGCAGTCAAGACCTTACAGGGAGAGGCTACGAGCAGTACTTC. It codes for CASSQDLTGRGYEQYF.

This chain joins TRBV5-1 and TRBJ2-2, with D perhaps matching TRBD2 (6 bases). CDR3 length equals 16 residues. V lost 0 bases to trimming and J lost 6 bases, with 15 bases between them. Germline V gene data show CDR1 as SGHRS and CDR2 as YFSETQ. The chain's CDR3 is CASSLGSRGSPGELFF. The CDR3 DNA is TGCGCCAGCAGCTTGGGTTCGCGGGGAAGCCCCGGGGAGCTGTTTTTT.